A single sample is the source of the 23 T cell receptor beta chains below, sequenced in a study of T cell responses to AZD1222 COVID-19 vaccine. Clones were sequenced by immunoSEQ multiplex PCR, and TCRdb holds only the in-frame ones, with some missing. The sample yields about 110,000 clones, over 75% seen once. This sample comprised peripheral blood, obtained on day 0 of AZD1222 vaccination. All receptors come from an adult in good health.

V and J are TRBV7-2 and TRBJ1-2; D unclear. Trimming pared 1 base from V and 0 bases from J, leaving 15 bases between. The CDR3 consists of 17 residues. Germline V lookup: CDR1 SGHTA, CDR2 FQGNSA. The CDR3 loop reads CASSLEEVTATNYGYTF. Written as DNA, the CDR3 is TGTGCCAGCAGCTTAGAGGAGGTCACCGCTACTAACTATGGCTACACCTTC.

The chain uses TRBV7-9 and TRBJ1-2; no definite D call. V shed 3 bases and J shed 5 bases, with 10 bases lying between them. The CDR3 runs to 13 residues. CDR1 is SEHNR, CDR2 FQNEAQ, per germline (reference sequence). The CDR3 bases are TGTGCCAGCAGCTTTGAGGTCGGGTATGGCTACACCTTC. This encodes CASSFEVGYGYTF. The complete variable domain, with remaining parts taken from reference TRBV7-9 and TRBJ1-2, reads DTGVSQNPRHKITKRGQNVTFRCDPISEHNRLYWYRQTLGQGPEFLTYFQNEAQLEKSRLLSDRFSAERPKGSFSTLEIQRTEQGDSAMYLCASSFEVGYGYTFGSGTRLTVV.

The chain has TRBV20-1 and TRBJ1-1; no clear D gene. This CDR3 is 12 amino acids long. Germline V CDR1 and CDR2: DFQATT, SNEGSKA (reference sequence). V dropped 3 bases and J dropped 0 bases, with 5 bases sitting between them. In DNA form, the CDR3 reads TGCAGTGCTAGTTTTGTGAACACTGAAGCTTTCTTT. It is translated as CSASFVNTEAFF.

The chain uses TRBV18 and TRBJ1-2, with a possible D match to TRBD1 (5 bases). Germline CDR1 and CDR2: KGHSH and LQKENI. This CDR3 is built from 13 residues. Trimming shortened V by 3 bases and J by 8 bases, and 13 bases separated the two germline ends. CDR3 sequence: CASSPQLGQGYTF. The CDR3 DNA follows: TGTGCCAGCTCACCGCAACTGGGGCAAGGCTACACCTTC.

The V gene is TRBV5-1, the J gene TRBJ1-1; 7 bases are shared with TRBD1. CDR3 length equals 17 residues. Looked up from germline, CDR1 is SGHRS and CDR2 is YFSETQ. The ends lost 3 bases at V and 3 bases at J; junction bases unmatched: 14. CDR3 coding DNA: TGCGCCAGCAGCTCCCGGACAGGAGGACTCTCAGACACTGAAGCTTTCTTT. Translation: CASSSRTGGLSDTEAFF.

This clone was recorded a few times. The chain joins TRBV13 to TRBJ1-1; D is uncertain. Per the germline V gene, CDR1 is PRHDT and CDR2 is FYEKMQ (reference sequence). CDR3 length equals 13 residues. The V end lost 5 bases, the J end lost 8 bases, and 15 bases lay between the germline ends. CDR3 bases: TGTGCCAGCAGCCCCGAGGTTCTTGGGGAAGCTTTCTTT. It is translated as CASSPEVLGEAFF.

This clone appeared once. This rearrangement joins TRBV5-5 to TRBJ1-6; D is uncertain. CDR3 length equals 14 residues. V shed 4 bases and J shed 7 bases, with 12 bases lying between them. The germline gives CDR1 SGHKS, CDR2 YYEKEE (reference sequence). The CDR3 coding sequence is TGTGCCAGCAGCGGGGAGGTCACCAATTCACCCCTCCACTTT. It translates to CASSGEVTNSPLHF.

The chain couples TRBV27 to TRBJ1-2; D might be TRBD1 (5 bases). V lost 6 bases to trimming and J lost 3 bases, with 20 bases between them. This CDR3 comprises 16 residues. Germline V gene lookup returns CDR1 MNHEY and CDR2 SMNVEV (reference sequence). The CDR3 reads CASRTWDGARDYGYTF. In nucleotides, the CDR3 is TGTGCCAGCAGAACTTGGGACGGGGCCAGGGACTATGGCTACACCTTC.

The rearrangement uses TRBV29-1 and TRBJ2-7; no clear D gene. V dropped 4 bases and J dropped 5 bases, with 9 bases sitting between them. This CDR3 spans 11 amino acids. Germline-derived CDR1 and CDR2 are SQVTM and ANQGSEA. This chain's CDR3 is CSVGVGNEQYF. The CDR3 DNA reads as TGCAGCGTTGGAGTAGGGAACGAGCAGTACTTC.

The chain joins TRBV10-2 to TRBJ2-7, with D perhaps TRBD2 (5 bases). CDR1 is WSHSY, CDR2 SAAADI, per germline. The ends were cut back, 5 bases at V and 3 bases at J, with 17 bases in the middle. The CDR3 sequence is 15 residues long. CDR3 loop: CASSRRRGENYEQYF. In DNA, the CDR3 is TGCGCCAGCAGTCGTCGCCGGGGAGAGAACTACGAGCAGTACTTC.

The CDR3 is CASSLQPGLLLAQYF. CDR3 sequence (DNA): TGTGCCAGCTCGCTTCAGCCGGGACTCCTGTTGGCGCAGTACTTC. V is TRBV18 and J is TRBJ2-7, with D possibly TRBD2 on 6 matching bases. The CDR3 runs 15 residues. The germline CDR1 and CDR2 sequences are KGHSH and LQKENI. V lost 6 bases and J 9 bases, leaving 24 bases between the germline ends.

The chain is built from TRBV5-5 and TRBJ1-4; 7 bases align to TRBD1. The CDR3 contains 16 residues. Germline CDR1 and CDR2: SGHKS and YYEKEE (reference sequence). V lost 0 bases, J lost 5 bases, and 7 bases stayed unmatched. CDR3 loop: CASSLGPGTANEKLFF. The CDR3 nucleotides are TGTGCCAGCAGCTTGGGCCCGGGGACAGCGAATGAAAAACTGTTTTTT.

J is TRBJ2-7 and V is TRBV7-9, with 8 nucleotides matching TRBD1. Germline loops: CDR1 SEHNR, CDR2 FQNEAQ (reference sequence). With 1 base clipped from V and 3 bases from J, the junction kept 5 bases outside the gene matches. The CDR3 spans 15 residues. CDR3 sequence: CASSLGTGIRYEQYF. The CDR3 nucleotides read TGTGCCAGCAGCTTAGGGACAGGGATACGCTACGAGCAGTACTTC. Full variable domain (missing parts from reference TRBV7-9 and TRBJ2-7): DTGVSQNPRHKITKRGQNVTFRCDPISEHNRLYWYRQTLGQGPEFLTYFQNEAQLEKSRLLSDRFSAERPKGSFSTLEIQRTEQGDSAMYLCASSLGTGIRYEQYFGPGTRLTVT.

V is TRBV7-6 and J is TRBJ2-3; D is uncertain. The length of the CDR3 is 13 residues. V was trimmed by 3 bases and J by 0 bases, leaving 4 bases between them. Germline V lookup: CDR1 SGHVS, CDR2 FNYEAQ. CDR3: CASSFSSTDTQYF. The CDR3 DNA reads TGTGCCAGCAGCTTTTCTAGCACAGATACGCAGTATTTT. Supplemented by reference TRBV7-6 and TRBJ2-3, the full variable domain reads GAGVSQSPRYKVTKRGQDVALRCDPISGHVSLYWYRQALGQGPEFLTYFNYEAQQDKSGLPNDRFSAERPEGSISTLTIQRTEQRDSAMYRCASSFSSTDTQYFGPGTRLTVL.

The chain joins TRBV4-1 to TRBJ2-1, with D uncertain. The CDR3 is 12 residues long. Trimming shortened V by 2 bases and J by 8 bases, and 7 bases separated the two germline ends. Germline assignment: CDR1 MGHRA and CDR2 YSYEKL. For the CDR3, the DNA is TGCGCCAGCAGCCAACGGGTCGATGAGCAGTTCTTC. It codes for CASSQRVDEQFF.

The rearrangement uses TRBV7-3 and TRBJ1-2; 7 bases are shared with TRBD1. After removal of 3 bases from V and 3 bases from J, the junction contained 4 bases not matched to a gene. CDR1 SGHTA and CDR2 FQGTGA come from the germline V gene. CDR3 length: 14 amino acids. The CDR3: CASSFGTDDYGYTF. The CDR3 DNA reads as TGTGCCAGCAGCTTCGGGACAGACGACTATGGCTACACCTTC.

The chain uses TRBV2 and TRBJ1-4, with D uncertain. Germline assignment: CDR1 SNHLY and CDR2 FYNNEI. V lost 7 bases and J 7 bases, leaving 7 bases between the germline ends. This CDR3 comprises 11 residues. DNA of the CDR3: TGTGCCAGCAACCTAGCTGAAAAACTGTTTTTT. This sequence encodes CASNLAEKLFF.

This chain links TRBV5-4 with TRBJ2-1, with 8 bases identical to TRBD2. Germline V gene data show CDR1 as SGHNT and CDR2 as YYREEE (reference sequence). V was pared by 0 bases and J by 8 bases, with 13 bases of the junction left unmatched. The CDR3 has 17 amino acids. As DNA, the CDR3 is TGTGCCAGCAGCTTGGCCGGGGGGACTAGACCCCTCGATGAGCAGTTCTTC. The encoded protein is CASSLAGGTRPLDEQFF.

V usage is TRBV6-5 and J usage is TRBJ1-1; 8 nucleotides align to TRBD1. The CDR3 length is 15 residues. Looked up from germline, CDR1 is MNHEY and CDR2 is SVGAGI. With V trimmed by 0 bases and J by 3 bases, 3 bases remained unmatched. Here the CDR3 DNA reads TGTGCCAGCAGTTACTCACGGACAGGGTACACTGAAGCTTTCTTT. Residues: CASSYSRTGYTEAFF.

The J gene is TRBJ2-1, the V gene TRBV6-5, with D possibly being TRBD1 (7 bases). Between the trimmed V and J ends, which lost 4 bases and 4 bases, there was a span of 11 bases. The CDR3 has 14 amino acids. Germline V lookup: CDR1 MNHEY, CDR2 SVGAGI. The CDR3 bases are TGTGCCAGCAGTTCCCAGGGGGGATACAATGAGCAGTTCTTC. It encodes CASSSQGGYNEQFF.

The V gene is TRBV7-9, the J gene TRBJ2-2, with a tentative D call TRBD1 (6 bases). The length of the CDR3 is 13 residues. Trimming took 1 base from V and 6 from J, leaving 6 bases between them. Germline V gene lookup returns CDR1 SEHNR and CDR2 FQNEAQ (reference sequence). The CDR3 nucleotides are TGTGCCAGCAGCTTAGAGGGGGCCGGGGAGCTGTTTTTT. This codes for CASSLEGAGELFF.

The V gene is TRBV9, the J gene TRBJ1-2; 8 bases map to TRBD1. The germline V gene has CDR1 SGDLS and CDR2 YYNGEE. The CDR3 runs 14 residues. V shed 0 bases, J shed 6 bases, and the junction held 4 bases outside the gene matches. CDR3 sequence reads: CASSVGQGKDGYTF. CDR3 bases: TGTGCCAGCAGCGTAGGACAGGGGAAAGATGGCTACACCTTC.

This chain joins TRBV7-2 and TRBJ2-7, with D possibly TRBD1 on 5 matching bases. Trimming took 5 bases from V and 1 from J, leaving 18 bases between them. This CDR3 has 16 amino acids. Germline V gene lookup returns CDR1 SGHTA and CDR2 FQGNSA. The chain's CDR3 is CASSPRRQGLSYEQYF. CDR3 nucleotide sequence: TGTGCCAGCAGCCCTCGGCGGCAGGGCCTATCCTACGAGCAGTACTTC. The variable domain in full, completed from reference TRBV7-2 and TRBJ2-7, reads GAGVSQSPSNKVTEKGKDVELRCDPISGHTALYWYRQSLGQGLEFLIYFQGNSAPDKSGLPSDRFSAERTGGSVSTLTIQRTQQEDSAVYLCASSPRRQGLSYEQYFGPGTRLTVT.